This TCR beta chain comes out of a study of cytomegalovirus exposure and HLA in healthy donors. Across the whole study: Genotyping showed approximately 81% of almost 400 donors falling in the Caucasian-associated ancestry cluster.

Points from the study as a whole: The investigators catalogued 150 or so TCR beta chains as cytomegalovirus-associated. It was likely that a cluster of highly shared sequence variants was a sequencing artifact.

PCR primers comprised 60 Vbeta and 13 Jbeta primers. TCRdb's copy holds only in-frame clones and misses some; the assay was immunoSEQ multiplex PCR. The data show about 170,000 clones, roughly 80% seen once. A note on this clone: Its antigen is as yet unknown.

Sequenced input: PBMCs. This TCR was sampled from a girl between 5 and 17 years old in good health and CMV-seropositive.

The chain's CDR3 is CASSLRGGGRYEQYF. CDR3 sequence (DNA): TGTGCCAGCAGCTTGCGGGGCGGGGGGCGCTACGAGCAGTACTTC. The chain uses TRBV5-8 and TRBJ2-7; 8 bases fit TRBD2. Germline V lookup: CDR1 SGHTS, CDR2 YDEGEE. V trimming: 1 base; J trimming: 3 bases; junction bases outside the gene matches: 6. The CDR3 covers 15 residues.